This paragraph covers one TCR beta chain sequence. The method was immunoSEQ multiplex PCR; TCRdb's version includes in-frame clones alone and lacks a portion of them. The sample lists about 2.4 million clones, roughly 92% occurring once. This record belongs to a study of shared clonotypes between healthy human individuals. V lost 3 bases and J 3 bases, leaving 15 bases between the germline ends. The length of the CDR3 is 16 residues. The V gene's germline CDR1 is MNHNS and CDR2 SASEGT. Sequenced sample: naive CD4+ T cells sorted from blood. Described subset: CD45RA+ positively selected. The chain recombines TRBV6-1 with TRBJ1-5, with no clear D. This receptor was identified in a man younger than 35 in good health. The CDR3 reads CASSDKPPRYNQPQHF. The CDR3 DNA follows: TGTGCCAGCAGTGACAAACCGCCCCGCTACAATCAGCCCCAGCATTTT.